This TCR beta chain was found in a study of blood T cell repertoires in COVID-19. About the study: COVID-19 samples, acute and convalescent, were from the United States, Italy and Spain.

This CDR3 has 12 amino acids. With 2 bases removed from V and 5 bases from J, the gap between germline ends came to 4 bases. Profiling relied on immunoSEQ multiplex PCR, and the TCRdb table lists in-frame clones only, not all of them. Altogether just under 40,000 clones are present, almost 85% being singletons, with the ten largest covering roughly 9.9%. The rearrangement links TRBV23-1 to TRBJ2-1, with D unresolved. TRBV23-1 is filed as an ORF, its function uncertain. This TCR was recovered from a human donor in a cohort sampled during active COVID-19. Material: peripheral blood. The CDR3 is CASSQPNNEQFF. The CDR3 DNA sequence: TGCGCCAGCAGTCAACCCAACAATGAGCAGTTCTTC.